One and the same sample provided the 20 T cell receptor beta chains below, sequenced in a study of blood T cell repertoires in COVID-19. Sequencing used immunoSEQ multiplex PCR; TCRdb keeps in-frame clones, though not all of them. This table has tens of thousands of clones, 85% to 90% appearing once. The specimen was peripheral blood. These receptors all stem from a woman aged 60-70 years with COVID-19, enrolled during active disease.

CDR3 amino acids: CAWTSGNEQFF. CDR3 nucleotide sequence: TGTGCCTGGACGTCGGGCAATGAGCAGTTCTTC. The J gene is TRBJ2-1, the V gene TRBV30; D uncertain. Germline CDR1 GTSNPN, CDR2 SVGIG (reference sequence). CDR3 length: 11 residues. Trimming took 4 bases from V and 6 from J, leaving 7 bases between them. Full variable domain (missing parts from reference TRBV30 and TRBJ2-1): SQTIHQWPATLVQPVGSPLSLECTVEGTSNPNLYWYRQAAGRGLQLLFYSVGIGQISSEVPQNLSASRPQDRQFILSSKKLLLSDSGFYLCAWTSGNEQFFGPGTRLTVL.

The rearrangement links TRBV5-4 to TRBJ2-2; D might be TRBD2 (6 bases). The CDR3 is 15 residues long. CDR1 is SGHNT and CDR2 is YYREEE in the germline V gene (reference sequence). The V end was cut by 4 bases, the J end by 2 bases, with 12 bases between. The chain's CDR3 is CASSRGNPNTGELFF. The CDR3 DNA is TGTGCCAGCAGCCGGGGGAACCCTAACACCGGGGAGCTGTTTTTT.

DNA for the CDR3: TGTGCCAGCAGCTTACAAGTTAGGTCAGGGGGCAATGAGCAGTTCTTC. This encodes CASSLQVRSGGNEQFF. V gene TRBV7-2 combines with J gene TRBJ2-1; 7 nucleotides match TRBD1. Unmatched junction bases numbered 10, after V lost 2 bases and J lost 6 bases. In germline, CDR1 is SGHTA, CDR2 FQGNSA. The CDR3 has 16 amino acids.

This clone occurred once. The J gene is TRBJ1-2, the V gene TRBV3-1 (or the pseudogene TRBV3-2); no clear D gene. Looked up from germline, CDR1 is LGHDT and CDR2 is YNNKEL (reference sequence). V lost 4 bases and J 5 bases, leaving 14 bases between the germline ends. This CDR3 is built from 14 residues. The CDR3 reads CASSRQQETYGYTF. The CDR3 DNA reads as TGTGCCAGCAGCCGCCAACAAGAAACGTATGGCTACACCTTC.

V usage is TRBV6-4 and J usage is TRBJ2-1; 8 nucleotides agree with TRBD1. CDR1 and CDR2 from the germline V gene are MRHNA and SNTAGT. This CDR3 has 13 residues. V was clipped by 6 bases and J by 10 bases; unmatched bases: 8. CDR3 sequence: CASSLGTGREQFF. CDR3 sequence (DNA): TGTGCCAGCAGCCTAGGGACAGGCCGGGAGCAGTTCTTC.

The count of this clone is one. This chain uses TRBV11-3 with TRBJ1-4; tentatively, D is TRBD1 (6 bases). V lost 3 bases to trimming and J lost 0 bases, with 11 bases between them. Germline V lookup: CDR1 SGHNT, CDR2 YENEEA. CDR3 length equals 16 residues. The CDR3 protein is CASSFQGIATNEKLFF. In nucleotides, the CDR3 is TGTGCCAGCAGCTTTCAGGGGATTGCAACTAATGAAAAACTGTTTTTT.

V usage is TRBV6-6 and J usage is TRBJ1-2, with a weak D call TRBD1 (5 bases). Germline V gene lookup returns CDR1 MNHNY and CDR2 SVGAGI (reference sequence). Deletions cut 0 bases from V and 7 bases from J, with 18 bases between. The CDR3 has 16 amino acids. For the CDR3, the DNA is TGTGCCAGCAGTTACTCCCGGGGGATAGGCACGTTTGGCTACACCTTC. As protein: CASSYSRGIGTFGYTF.

CDR3 sequence: CASSKTGGGGSGPSTDTQYF. CDR3 nucleotides: TGTGCCAGCAGCAAAACGGGCGGGGGAGGGAGCGGACCTAGCACAGATACGCAGTATTTT. The J gene is TRBJ2-3, the V gene TRBV21-1; TRBD2, the D gene given by the table, was not confirmed from the DNA. TRBV21-1 is classified as a pseudogene. The CDR3 has 20 residues.

The chain carries TRBV5-6 and TRBJ2-3; D remains unclear. Looked up from germline, CDR1 is SGHDT and CDR2 is YYEEEE. V was cut by 6 bases and J by 6 bases, with 20 bases left in between. CDR3 size: 15 residues. Here the CDR3 reads CASTWRRGLEDTQYF. In DNA form, the CDR3 reads TGTGCCAGCACCTGGCGGCGCGGTCTGGAGGATACGCAGTATTTT.

The gene calls are TRBV28 and TRBJ2-1; a weak D match, TRBD1 (6 bases). With 6 bases removed from V and 3 bases from J, the gap between germline ends came to 12 bases. Per germline, CDR1 MDHEN and CDR2 SYDVKM. The CDR3 totals 14 residues. The DNA for the CDR3 is TGTGCCAGCAGATGGCAGGGGAGCTACAATGAGCAGTTCTTC. Its protein is CASRWQGSYNEQFF.

The chain employs TRBV3-1 (or the pseudogene TRBV3-2) and TRBJ1-4, with D hard to call. The germline V gene has CDR1 LGHDT and CDR2 YNNKEL (reference sequence). The length of the CDR3 is 15 residues. V was trimmed by 4 bases and J by 7 bases, leaving 16 bases between them. This CDR3 is CASSPYSGGPEKLFF. The DNA for the CDR3 is TGTGCCAGCAGCCCCTATAGTGGAGGCCCTGAAAAACTGTTTTTT.

This chain connects TRBV6-6 to TRBJ1-5, with a tentative D call TRBD1 (6 bases). This CDR3 region has 13 residues. Trimming left V 4 bases short and J 9 bases short, with 13 bases between. Germline CDR1 is MNHNY and CDR2 is SVGAGI (reference sequence). The CDR3 reads CASSLTGSRPQHF. Here the CDR3 DNA reads TGTGCCAGCAGTTTAACAGGGAGCCGGCCCCAGCATTTT.

This clone was seen a single time. The chain couples TRBV7-9 to TRBJ2-3, with D maybe TRBD1 (5 bases). Germline loops: CDR1 SEHNR, CDR2 FQNEAQ (reference sequence). V lost 5 bases to trimming and J lost 4 bases, with 10 bases between them. The CDR3 totals 13 residues. Here the CDR3 DNA reads TGTGCCAGCAGCCCTAGGGGTCCAGATACGCAGTATTTT. Its protein is CASSPRGPDTQYF.

This chain uses TRBV7-2 with TRBJ2-2; maybe TRBD1 (6 bases). Trimming took off 0 bases at V and 9 bases at J, with 8 bases between the two ends. This CDR3 comprises 13 residues. Germline CDR1 is SGHTA and CDR2 is FQGNSA. This CDR3 is CASSLAGARELFF. CDR3 nucleotide sequence: TGTGCCAGCAGCTTAGCGGGGGCGCGGGAGCTGTTTTTT. Based on the CDR3 plus reference TRBV7-2 and TRBJ2-2, the full variable domain is GAGVSQSPSNKVTEKGKDVELRCDPISGHTALYWYRQSLGQGLEFLIYFQGNSAPDKSGLPSDRFSAERTGGSVSTLTIQRTQQEDSAVYLCASSLAGARELFFGEGSRLTVL.

The chain joins TRBV7-9 to TRBJ2-3, with 7 bases identical to TRBD1. The CDR3 totals 14 residues. V shed 5 bases, J shed 5 bases, and the junction held 7 bases outside the gene matches. The germline V gene has CDR1 SEHNR and CDR2 FQNEAQ (reference sequence). CDR3 coding DNA: TGTGCCAGCAGCCCGGGACAGTCCGGAGATACGCAGTATTTT. It specifies CASSPGQSGDTQYF. The complete variable domain, with remaining parts taken from reference TRBV7-9 and TRBJ2-3, reads DTGVSQNPRHKITKRGQNVTFRCDPISEHNRLYWYRQTLGQGPEFLTYFQNEAQLEKSRLLSDRFSAERPKGSFSTLEIQRTEQGDSAMYLCASSPGQSGDTQYFGPGTRLTVL.

The chain uses TRBV7-9 and TRBJ1-1; a weak D match, TRBD1 (6 bases). Germline V gene sequence: CDR1 SEHNR, CDR2 FQNEAQ (reference sequence). The CDR3 extends over 15 amino acids. With 6 bases removed from V and 6 bases from J, the gap between germline ends came to 20 bases. The CDR3 nucleotides are TGTGCCAGCAGTCCCGTGGGCAGGGGTGCGTCTGAAGCTTTCTTT. Protein: CASSPVGRGASEAFF.

This clone was detected once. The chain couples TRBV19 to TRBJ1-2; weak D call: TRBD1 (5 bases). The CDR3 sequence is 11 residues long. Germline V gene data show CDR1 as LNHDA and CDR2 as SQIVND (reference sequence). Deletions cut 5 bases from V and 4 bases from J, with 5 bases between. As DNA, the CDR3 is TGTGCCAGTAGTCAGGGCTATGGCTACACCTTC. Its translation: CASSQGYGYTF.

V is TRBV9 and J is TRBJ2-7; the match to TRBD1 covers 9 bases. The CDR3 is made up of 15 amino acids. J was trimmed by 0 bases and V by 3 bases; bases with no gene match: 4. Germline CDR1 SGDLS, CDR2 YYNGEE. The CDR3 coding sequence is TGTGCCAGCAGCGATGGGACAGGGCCCTCCTACGAGCAGTACTTC. The encoded protein is CASSDGTGPSYEQYF.

This clone appeared once. V gene TRBV7-6 combines with J gene TRBJ2-3; 13 bases align to TRBD2. Germline lookup yields CDR1 SGHVS and CDR2 FNYEAQ. V trimming: 0 bases; J trimming: 5 bases; junction bases outside the gene matches: 8. The CDR3 spans 18 residues. CDR3 in amino acids: CASSLARTSGGPQDTQYF. The CDR3 coding sequence is TGTGCCAGCAGCTTAGCGCGGACTAGCGGGGGCCCGCAAGATACGCAGTATTTT.

This chain connects TRBV11-3 to TRBJ1-5; possible D gene TRBD1, 5 bases. The CDR3 spans 13 residues. Germline assignment: CDR1 SGHNT and CDR2 YENEEA. Trimming removed 1 base at V and 7 bases at J, with 8 bases between. The CDR3 nucleotides read TGTGCCAGCAGCTTAGGTGGGGCCCAGCCCCAGCATTTT. Translation: CASSLGGAQPQHF.